The next 18 T cell receptor beta chains were all read from a single sample in a study of T-cell reconstitution after alpha-beta-depleted transplantation in children. Unique molecular identifiers were used to barcode this TCRbeta library. In TCRdb, the PCR reads were re-called with MiXCR into one record per CDR3 protein. In the table there are 400,000 to 500,000 distinct CDR3 sequences, 11% of which are singletons. The sample here was PBMCs from the stem cell graft donor, taken from the stem cell graft. These receptors originate from a human donor who donated a stem cell graft to a child with acute myeloid leukemia.

To note about this clonotype: This may be a read error: a much more frequent sequence differs by one nucleotide. The chain employs TRBV20-1 and TRBJ2-7; maybe TRBD1 (6 bases). The CDR3 has 13 amino acids. Germline CDR1 reads DFQATT; CDR2 reads SNEGSKA (reference sequence). The CDR3 region has the DNA TGCACTGCTAGAGGTAACAGGGTTTCCGAGCAGTACTTC. This encodes CTARGNRVSEQYF.

This clonotype was seen a few times. The chain combines TRBV7-2 with TRBJ2-4, with TRBD1 matching 7 bases. Germline V gene data show CDR1 as SGHTA and CDR2 as FQGNSA. This CDR3 spans 14 amino acids. V shed 5 bases, J shed 8 bases, and the junction held 9 bases outside the gene matches. The CDR3 loop is CASSDRVRTDIQYF. DNA of the CDR3: TGTGCCAGCAGCGACAGGGTTCGGACGGACATTCAGTACTTC.

This clonotype came up a few times. The CDR3, as DNA: TGTGCCAGCAGCTCTCAGACGAACACTGAAGCTTTCTTT. Translating gives CASSSQTNTEAFF. This chain uses TRBV14 with TRBJ1-1, with D uncertain. The V end lost 5 bases, the J end lost 1 base, and 8 bases lay between the germline ends. The germline gives CDR1 SGHDN, CDR2 FVKESK. The CDR3 runs 13 residues.

This clonotype was recorded a few times. The V call is TRBV20-1, the J call TRBJ2-1; tentative D call: TRBD2 (6 bases). The CDR3 covers 14 residues. V was shortened by 8 bases and J by 0 bases, with 14 bases between the two germline ends. CDR1 DFQATT and CDR2 SNEGSKA come from the germline V gene (reference sequence). The CDR3 bases are TGCAGTCGAACTAGCTTTAGCTCCTACAATGAGCAGTTCTTC. This gives the protein CSRTSFSSYNEQFF.

This clonotype was seen more than once but under ten times. V usage is TRBV20-1 and J usage is TRBJ2-3; TRBD1 aligns across 10 bases. The CDR3 is 17 amino acids. The ends lost 6 bases at V and 3 bases at J; junction bases unmatched: 15. CDR1 and CDR2 from the germline V gene are DFQATT and SNEGSKA (reference sequence). The DNA for the CDR3 is TGCAGTGCCTATAGACGCAGACCGGGACAGGGGACAGATACGCAGTATTTT. Translating it yields CSAYRRRPGQGTDTQYF.

The V and J genes are TRBV20-1 and TRBJ2-1, with D possibly matching TRBD2 (6 bases). With 3 bases removed from V and 4 bases from J, the gap between germline ends came to 13 bases. In germline, CDR1 is DFQATT, CDR2 SNEGSKA (reference sequence). CDR3 length: 14 residues. The CDR3 here is CSASRLVSYNEQFF. CDR3 coding DNA: TGCAGTGCTAGTCGACTAGTCTCATACAATGAGCAGTTCTTC.

This chain joins TRBV5-6 and TRBJ2-3, with 9 nucleotides matching TRBD1. Per the germline V gene, CDR1 is SGHDT and CDR2 is YYEEEE. The CDR3 totals 16 residues. V was pared by 4 bases and J by 1 base, with 7 bases of the junction left unmatched. The CDR3 DNA follows: TGTGCCAGCAGCGTCGTCCGGGACAGGGGCACAGATACGCAGTATTTT. Translating it yields CASSVVRDRGTDTQYF.

This chain connects TRBV19 to TRBJ1-6; TRBD1 matches at 7 bases. The junction had 6 bases not matched to a gene; V was cut back by 2 bases and J by 8 bases. The CDR3 loop spans 15 amino acids. Germline CDR1 and CDR2: LNHDA and SQIVND (reference sequence). The CDR3 region has the DNA TGTGCCAGTAGTATAAACAACAGGGGTGATTCACCCCTCCACTTT. Translation gives CASSINNRGDSPLHF.

This clonotype was observed a few times. V is TRBV12-3 or TRBV12-4 and J is TRBJ2-4, with D perhaps matching TRBD2 (6 bases). Trimming shortened V by 6 bases and J by 9 bases, and 15 bases separated the two germline ends. This CDR3 is built from 13 residues. The CDR3 sequence: CASSRDWRGIQYF. The CDR3 DNA reads TGTGCCAGCAGCCGGGACTGGAGGGGCATTCAGTACTTC.

This clonotype showed up just once. The chain combines TRBV10-3 with TRBJ2-3, with TRBD2 matching over 8 bases. CDR1 and CDR2 from the germline V gene are ENHRY and SYGVKD. The ends lost 6 bases at V and 3 bases at J; junction bases unmatched: 5. The length of the CDR3 is 14 residues. The CDR3 nucleotides read TGTGCCATCAGACCGGGACTAGGAACAGATACGCAGTATTTT. It yields the protein CAIRPGLGTDTQYF.

CDR3 in DNA: TGTGCCAGCAGCTCCACGTTTGGGGGCACTGAAGCTTTCTTT. Its protein product is CASSSTFGGTEAFF. The rearrangement uses TRBV9 and TRBJ1-1; D possibly corresponds to TRBD1 (5 bases). Germline assignment: CDR1 SGDLS and CDR2 YYNGEE. The CDR3 length is 14 residues. The V and J ends lost 4 bases and 4 bases respectively, with 14 bases between them.

This clonotype was seen more than once but under ten times. This chain links TRBV5-6 with TRBJ2-5, with 13 bases identical to TRBD2. The ends lost 2 bases at V and 4 bases at J; junction bases unmatched: 5. The CDR3 runs to 16 residues. Germline lookup yields CDR1 SGHDT and CDR2 YYEEEE. CDR3 nucleotides: TGTGCCAGCAGCTTCGGACTAGCGGGAGTTGGAGAGACCCAGTACTTC. Amino acid sequence: CASSFGLAGVGETQYF.

This clonotype was recorded many times. V usage is TRBV5-1 and J usage is TRBJ2-2, with TRBD2 matching 9 bases. CDR3 length equals 15 residues. With 5 bases clipped from V and 3 bases from J, the junction kept 5 bases outside the gene matches. The germline CDR1 and CDR2 sequences are SGHRS and YFSETQ. The CDR3 nucleotides are TGCGCCAGCAGGCCCGGGACTAGCTACACCGGGGAGCTGTTTTTT. It is translated as CASRPGTSYTGELFF.

This clonotype was seen ten or more times. This sequence joins TRBV11-2 and TRBJ2-2, with D perhaps matching TRBD2 (5 bases). The ends were cut back, 6 bases at V and 6 bases at J, with 11 bases in the middle. The CDR3 has 13 residues. Germline V gene lookup returns CDR1 SGHAT and CDR2 FQNNGV. DNA for the CDR3: TGTGCCAGCAGTAGGGAGAGCGCCGGGGAGCTGTTTTTT. Amino acids: CASSRESAGELFF.

This clonotype was counted ten times or more. The V gene is TRBV28, the J gene TRBJ2-2, with D possibly TRBD1 on 6 matching bases. Per germline, CDR1 MDHEN and CDR2 SYDVKM. The CDR3 extends over 16 amino acids. The V and J ends lost 8 bases and 7 bases respectively, with 23 bases between them. CDR3 sequence reads: CASASPGQRGNGELFF. The CDR3 DNA reads as TGTGCCAGCGCCAGTCCGGGCCAAAGGGGGAACGGGGAGCTGTTTTTT.

This clonotype was found a few times. The chain combines TRBV6-5 with TRBJ2-6, with D perhaps TRBD1 or TRBD2 (5 bases each). Per the germline V gene, CDR1 is MNHEY and CDR2 is SVGAGI. This CDR3 comprises 19 residues. V lost 2 bases, J lost 4 bases, and 21 bases lay in between. The chain's CDR3 is CASSYGGGRPSLGANVLTF. CDR3 nucleotides: TGTGCCAGCAGTTACGGTGGGGGACGCCCATCTCTGGGGGCCAACGTCCTGACTTTC.

A few counts support this clonotype. The rearrangement joins TRBV2 to TRBJ1-2; D gene unclear. The germline CDR1 and CDR2 sequences are SNHLY and FYNNEI. The CDR3 extends over 15 amino acids. Trimming removed 4 bases from V and 5 bases from J, with 17 bases in between. The CDR3 DNA reads as TGTGCCAGCAGTGTTTCGTTGGATACCCCTTATGGCTACACCTTC. It is translated as CASSVSLDTPYGYTF.

The table lists this clonotype with many counts. J is TRBJ1-1 and V is TRBV20-1; 9 bases align to TRBD1. This CDR3 is built from 15 residues. Germline CDR1 is DFQATT and CDR2 is SNEGSKA (reference sequence). The ends lost 5 bases at V and 3 bases at J; junction bases unmatched: 10. CDR3 sequence: CSADPNRGRYTEAFF. The CDR3 DNA sequence: TGCAGTGCTGACCCTAACAGGGGGCGGTACACTGAAGCTTTCTTT.